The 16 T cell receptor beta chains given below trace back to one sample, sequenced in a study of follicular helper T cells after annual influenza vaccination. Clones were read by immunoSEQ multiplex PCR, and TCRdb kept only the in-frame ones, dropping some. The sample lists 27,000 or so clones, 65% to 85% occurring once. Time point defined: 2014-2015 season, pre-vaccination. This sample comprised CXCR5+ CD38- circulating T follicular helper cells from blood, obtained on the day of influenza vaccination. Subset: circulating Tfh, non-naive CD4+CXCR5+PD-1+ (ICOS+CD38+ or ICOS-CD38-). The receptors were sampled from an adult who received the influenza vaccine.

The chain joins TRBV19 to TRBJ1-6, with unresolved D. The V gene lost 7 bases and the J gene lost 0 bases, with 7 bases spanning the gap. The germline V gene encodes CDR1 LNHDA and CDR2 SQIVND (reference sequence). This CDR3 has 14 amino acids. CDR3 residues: CASTISSYNSPLHF. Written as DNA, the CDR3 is TGTGCCAGTACGATCAGCTCCTATAATTCACCCCTCCACTTT.

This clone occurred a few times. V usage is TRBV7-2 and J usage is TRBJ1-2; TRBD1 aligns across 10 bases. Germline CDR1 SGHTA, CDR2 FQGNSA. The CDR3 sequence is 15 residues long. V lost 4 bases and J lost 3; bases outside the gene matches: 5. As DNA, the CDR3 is TGTGCCAGCAGCTCCCCCGGGACAGGGGACTATGGCTACACCTTC. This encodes CASSSPGTGDYGYTF.

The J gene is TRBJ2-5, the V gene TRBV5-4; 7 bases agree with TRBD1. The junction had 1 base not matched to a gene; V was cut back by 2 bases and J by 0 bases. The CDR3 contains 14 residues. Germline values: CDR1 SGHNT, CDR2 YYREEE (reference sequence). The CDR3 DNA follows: TGTGCCAGCAGCTTAGGGGGCGACCAAGAGACCCAGTACTTC. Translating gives CASSLGGDQETQYF.

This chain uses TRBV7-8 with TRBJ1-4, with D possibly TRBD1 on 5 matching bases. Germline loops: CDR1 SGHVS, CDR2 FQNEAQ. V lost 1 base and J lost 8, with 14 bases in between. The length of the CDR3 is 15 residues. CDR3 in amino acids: CASSLGSGAEEKLFF. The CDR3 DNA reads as TGTGCCAGCAGCTTAGGCAGCGGGGCGGAGGAAAAACTGTTTTTT.

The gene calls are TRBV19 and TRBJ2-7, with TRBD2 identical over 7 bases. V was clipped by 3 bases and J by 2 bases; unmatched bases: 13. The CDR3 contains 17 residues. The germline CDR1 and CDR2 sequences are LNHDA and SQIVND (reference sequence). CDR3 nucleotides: TGTGCCAGTAGTATTGGGCTCAGCGGGGTTCTCCCCTACGAGCAGTACTTC. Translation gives CASSIGLSGVLPYEQYF.

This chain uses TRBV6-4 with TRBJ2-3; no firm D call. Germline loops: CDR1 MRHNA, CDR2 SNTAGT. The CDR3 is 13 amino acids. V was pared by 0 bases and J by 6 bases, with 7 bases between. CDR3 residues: CASSDSTEDTQYF. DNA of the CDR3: TGTGCCAGCAGTGACTCGACTGAGGATACGCAGTATTTT.

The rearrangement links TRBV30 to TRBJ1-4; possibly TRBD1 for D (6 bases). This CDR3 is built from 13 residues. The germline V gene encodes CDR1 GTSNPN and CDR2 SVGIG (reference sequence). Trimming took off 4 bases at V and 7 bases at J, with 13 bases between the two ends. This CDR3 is CAWNRARGEKLFF. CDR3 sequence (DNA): TGTGCCTGGAACAGGGCGAGGGGTGAAAAACTGTTTTTT.

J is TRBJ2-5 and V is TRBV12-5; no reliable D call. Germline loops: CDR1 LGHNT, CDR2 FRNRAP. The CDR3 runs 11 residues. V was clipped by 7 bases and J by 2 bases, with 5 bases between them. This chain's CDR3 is CASAVQETQYF. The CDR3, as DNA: TGTGCTAGTGCCGTACAAGAGACCCAGTACTTC.

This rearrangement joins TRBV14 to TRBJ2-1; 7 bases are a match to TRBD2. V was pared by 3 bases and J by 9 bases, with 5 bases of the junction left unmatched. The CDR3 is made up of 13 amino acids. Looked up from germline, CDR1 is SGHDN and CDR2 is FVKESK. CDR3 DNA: TGTGCCAGCAGCCAGGGAGGGTACGGTGAGCAGTTCTTC. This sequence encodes CASSQGGYGEQFF.

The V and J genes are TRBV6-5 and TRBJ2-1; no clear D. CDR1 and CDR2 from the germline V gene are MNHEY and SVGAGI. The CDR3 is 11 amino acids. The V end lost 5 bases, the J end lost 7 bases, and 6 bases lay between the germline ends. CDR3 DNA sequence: TGTGCCAGCAGTGGCACAAATGAGCAGTTCTTC. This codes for CASSGTNEQFF.

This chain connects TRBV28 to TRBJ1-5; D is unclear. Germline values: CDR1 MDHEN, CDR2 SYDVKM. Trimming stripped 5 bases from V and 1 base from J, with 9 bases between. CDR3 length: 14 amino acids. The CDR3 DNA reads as TGTGCCAGCAGTACTTATATAAGCAATCAGCCCCAGCATTTT. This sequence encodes CASSTYISNQPQHF.

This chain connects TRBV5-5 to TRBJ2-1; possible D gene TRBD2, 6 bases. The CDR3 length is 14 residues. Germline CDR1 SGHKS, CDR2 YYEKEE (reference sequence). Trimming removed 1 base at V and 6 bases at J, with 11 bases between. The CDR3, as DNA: TGTGCCAGCAGCTTGCTTAGCGGCCCCAATGAGCAGTTCTTC. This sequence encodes CASSLLSGPNEQFF.

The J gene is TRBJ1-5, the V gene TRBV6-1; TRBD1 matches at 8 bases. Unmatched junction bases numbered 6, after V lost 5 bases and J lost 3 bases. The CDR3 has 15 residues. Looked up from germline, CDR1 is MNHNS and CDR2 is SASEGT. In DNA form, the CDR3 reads TGTGCCAGCAGTCCGGGACAGGTATCCAATCAGCCCCAGCATTTT. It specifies CASSPGQVSNQPQHF.

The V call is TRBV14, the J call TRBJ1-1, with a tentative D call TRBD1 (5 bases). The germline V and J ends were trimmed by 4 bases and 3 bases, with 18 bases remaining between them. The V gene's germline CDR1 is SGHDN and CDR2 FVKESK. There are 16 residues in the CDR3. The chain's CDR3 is CASSLRTVGGYTEAFF. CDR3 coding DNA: TGTGCCAGCAGCCTGCGAACCGTGGGGGGGTACACTGAAGCTTTCTTT.

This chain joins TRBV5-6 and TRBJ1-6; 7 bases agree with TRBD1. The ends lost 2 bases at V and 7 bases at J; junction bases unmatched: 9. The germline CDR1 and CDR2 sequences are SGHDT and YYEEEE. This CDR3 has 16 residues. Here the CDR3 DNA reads TGTGCCAGCAGCTTCTTAGACAGGGAAGGCAATTCACCCCTCCACTTT. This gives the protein CASSFLDREGNSPLHF.

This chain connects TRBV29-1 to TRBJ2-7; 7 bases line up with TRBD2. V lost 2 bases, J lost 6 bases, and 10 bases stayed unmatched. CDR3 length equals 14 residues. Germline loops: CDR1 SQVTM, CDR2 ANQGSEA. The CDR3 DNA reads TGCAGCGTTGAACTTAGGCGGGGGTTTAGCGAGCAGTACTTC. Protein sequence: CSVELRRGFSEQYF.